This TCR beta chain was found in a study of memory CD4+ T cells and cytomegalovirus serostatus. Overall study: Of the healthy Belgian adults, nine or ten were CMV seropositive and 24 seronegative.

TCRdb's table, derived via immunoSEQ multiplex PCR, lists solely in-frame clones and lacks some. The table includes over 60,000 clones, 75% to 90% detected once. Findings of the study overall: Each of 65 to 75 CMV-associated TCRbeta sequences occurred in one to five individuals.

The germline gives CDR1 MDHEN, CDR2 SYDVKM. Trimming pared 5 bases from V and 8 bases from J, leaving 11 bases between. The CDR3 runs to 12 residues. Comments on this clone: Antigen unknown.

Single viable CD3+CD4+CD8-CD45RO+ cells were sorted as the memory CD4+ T cells. Total CD4+ T cells were enriched by CD4 positive selection. The chain employs TRBV28 and TRBJ2-3; D remains ambiguous. The sequence came from an adult in good health and CMV-seronegative. The sample taken for sequencing was memory CD4+ T cells from blood. CDR3 residues: CASSPTHSTQYF. DNA of the CDR3: TGTGCCAGCAGTCCTACCCATTCTACGCAGTATTTT.